Each of the 2 T cell receptor beta chains below was sequenced from the same sample in a study of memory CD4+ T cells and cytomegalovirus serostatus. Assay used: immunoSEQ multiplex PCR; TCRdb lists only in-frame clones, some missing. The sample yields tens of thousands of clones, approximately 78% seen once. Single viable CD3+CD4+CD8-CD45RO+ cells were sorted as the memory CD4+ T cells. Sequenced sample: memory CD4+ T cells from blood. These receptors were taken from an adult in good health and CMV-seronegative.

The CDR3 loop is CASGGQAVNEKLFF. Written as DNA, the CDR3 is TGTGCTAGCGGAGGGCAGGCGGTTAATGAAAAACTGTTTTTT. The rearrangement links TRBV7-9 to TRBJ1-4, with D unclear. The germline V gene encodes CDR1 SEHNR and CDR2 FQNEAQ (reference sequence). This CDR3 has 14 residues. Based on the CDR3 plus reference TRBV7-9 and TRBJ1-4, the full variable domain is DTGVSQNPRHKITKRGQNVTFRCDPISEHNRLYWYRQTLGQGPEFLTYFQNEAQLEKSRLLSDRFSAERPKGSFSTLEIQRTEQGDSAMYLCASGGQAVNEKLFFGSGTQLSVL.

V gene TRBV19 combines with J gene TRBJ1-2, with D maybe TRBD1 (6 bases). Trimming removed 7 bases at V and 5 bases at J, with 17 bases between. Germline V gene sequence: CDR1 LNHDA, CDR2 SQIVND (reference sequence). CDR3 length: 14 residues. CDR3 sequence (DNA): TGTGCCAGTACAGGGGTCCAGAACCAATATGGCTACACCTTC. This codes for CASTGVQNQYGYTF.